One sample yielded the 9 T cell receptor beta chains listed below, sequenced in a study of blood T cell repertoires in COVID-19. Produced via immunoSEQ multiplex PCR; TCRdb's table is partial and in-frame only. The sample lists approximately 67,000 clones; less than 95% were seen once. The material sequenced was peripheral blood. The source of these receptors is a woman aged 60-75 years with active COVID-19.

The J gene is TRBJ2-3, the V gene TRBV12-5, with TRBD1 identical over 7 bases. The CDR3 covers 13 residues. Per germline, CDR1 LGHNT and CDR2 FRNRAP. Trimming at V came to 7 bases and at J to 2 bases, leaving 3 bases not matched to a gene. The CDR3 region has the DNA TGTGCTAGTGCGGGACAGATCACAGATACGCAGTATTTT. Protein product: CASAGQITDTQYF.

This chain joins TRBV3-1 (or the pseudogene TRBV3-2) and TRBJ2-1; 9 bases line up with TRBD2. The germline V gene encodes CDR1 LGHDT and CDR2 YNNKEL (reference sequence). The CDR3 sequence is 17 residues long. V shed 1 base, J shed 7 bases, and the junction held 11 bases outside the gene matches. The CDR3 region is CASSQGSGTSRWNEQFF. The CDR3 region has the DNA TGTGCCAGCAGCCAAGGTTCGGGGACTAGCAGATGGAATGAGCAGTTCTTC.

This chain uses TRBV10-2 with TRBJ2-5, with TRBD2 matching over 7 bases. CDR1 and CDR2 (germline): WSHSY, SAAADI. After removal of 6 bases from V and 7 bases from J, the junction contained 5 bases not matched to a gene. The CDR3 is 12 amino acids. CDR3 bases: TGCGCCAGCAGCACCGAGCGGGGGACCCAGTACTTC. It is translated as CASSTERGTQYF.

V is TRBV5-1 and J is TRBJ2-3; 8 bases match TRBD1. The CDR3 length is 15 residues. Germline assignment: CDR1 SGHRS and CDR2 YFSETQ. The J segment lost 1 base and the V segment lost 7 bases, leaving 8 bases of the junction unmatched. The CDR3, as DNA: TGCGCCAGCCGCCACGGACAGGGCCGCACAGATACGCAGTATTTT. Encoded protein: CASRHGQGRTDTQYF.

The chain employs TRBV5-1 and TRBJ1-1; 9 positions match TRBD1. The germline CDR1 and CDR2 sequences are SGHRS and YFSETQ. This CDR3 region has 14 residues. J gave up 4 bases and V 8 bases, and 9 bases lay outside the gene matches. The CDR3 region has the DNA TGCGCCAGTAGGGGTACAGGGGGCTTCACTGAAGCTTTCTTT. This codes for CASRGTGGFTEAFF.

The chain links TRBV6-5 to TRBJ2-1; TRBD1 matches at 10 bases. V was clipped by 5 bases and J by 8 bases; unmatched bases: 9. Germline CDR1 and CDR2: MNHEY and SVGAGI. The CDR3 covers 15 residues. The CDR3 sequence: CASSPGQGVVDEQFF. The CDR3 region has the DNA TGTGCCAGCAGTCCCGGACAGGGGGTGGTCGATGAGCAGTTCTTC.

This sequence joins TRBV28 and TRBJ2-1; TRBD2 might be the D (5 bases). Germline CDR1 and CDR2: MDHEN and SYDVKM. Trimming cost V 6 bases and J 7 bases, with 10 bases left between them. CDR3 size: 12 residues. The CDR3 DNA follows: TGTGCCAGCAGCGCGGGCCCGAATGAGCAGTTCTTC. This gives the protein CASSAGPNEQFF.

V is TRBV14 and J is TRBJ2-4; D remains unclear. The CDR3 has 16 amino acids. The germline gives CDR1 SGHDN, CDR2 FVKESK. Trimming removed 4 bases from V and 0 bases from J, with 13 bases in between. CDR3: CASSPGRTLAKNIQYF. In nucleotides, the CDR3 is TGTGCCAGCAGCCCGGGTAGAACCCTAGCCAAAAACATTCAGTACTTC.

V and J are TRBV29-1 and TRBJ2-1; the match to TRBD2 covers 9 bases. The CDR3 is 14 amino acids. V dropped 5 bases and J dropped 6; count of bases not matched to a gene: 8. Germline CDR1 reads SQVTM; CDR2 reads ANQGSEA. Here the CDR3 DNA reads TGCAGCGTTCGACTAGCGGAGGGTACCAATGAGCAGTTCTTC. It codes for CSVRLAEGTNEQFF.